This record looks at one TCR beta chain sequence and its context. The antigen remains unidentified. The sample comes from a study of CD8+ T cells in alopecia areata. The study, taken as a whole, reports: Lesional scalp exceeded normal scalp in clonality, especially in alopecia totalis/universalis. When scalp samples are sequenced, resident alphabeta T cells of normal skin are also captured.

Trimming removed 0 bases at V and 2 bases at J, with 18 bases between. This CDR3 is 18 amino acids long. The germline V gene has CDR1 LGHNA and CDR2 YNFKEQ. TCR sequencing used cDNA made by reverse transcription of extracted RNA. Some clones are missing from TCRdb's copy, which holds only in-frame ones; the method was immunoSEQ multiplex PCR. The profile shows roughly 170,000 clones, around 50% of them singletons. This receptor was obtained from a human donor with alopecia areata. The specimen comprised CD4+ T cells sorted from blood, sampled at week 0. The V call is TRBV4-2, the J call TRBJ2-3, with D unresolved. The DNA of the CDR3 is TGTGCCAGCAGCCAAGATCCCCAGTTTACACCGCTCACAGATACGCAGTATTTT. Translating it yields CASSQDPQFTPLTDTQYF.